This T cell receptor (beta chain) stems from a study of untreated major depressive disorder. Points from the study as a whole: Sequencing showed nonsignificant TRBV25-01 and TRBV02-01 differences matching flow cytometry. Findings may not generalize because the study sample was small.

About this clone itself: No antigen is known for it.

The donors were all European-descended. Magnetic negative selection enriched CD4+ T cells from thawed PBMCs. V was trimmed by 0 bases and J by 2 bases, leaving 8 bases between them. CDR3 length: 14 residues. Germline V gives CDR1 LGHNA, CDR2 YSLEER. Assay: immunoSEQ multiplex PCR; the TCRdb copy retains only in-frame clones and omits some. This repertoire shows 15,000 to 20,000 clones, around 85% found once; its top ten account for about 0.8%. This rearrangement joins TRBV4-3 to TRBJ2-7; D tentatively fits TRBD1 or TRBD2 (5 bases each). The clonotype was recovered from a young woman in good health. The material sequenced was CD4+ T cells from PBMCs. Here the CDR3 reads CASSQDRGPYEQYF. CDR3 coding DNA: TGCGCCAGCAGCCAAGATCGGGGACCCTACGAGCAGTACTTC.